The 18 T cell receptor beta chains below come from one sample, sequenced in a study of regulatory T cells in long-lasting Graves disease. The TCR beta library used iRepertoire HTBI primers with Arm-PCR amplification of CDR3. Each CDR3 protein is one row after TCRdb ran MiXCR on the multiplex PCR reads. There are hundreds of thousands of distinct CDR3 sequences in the sample; around 16% occur only once, and approximately 21% lies in the top ten. This sample's time point: newly diagnosed GD, antithyroid drugs for less than 3 months. PBMC RNA served as the TCR library source. This specimen consisted of peripheral blood mononuclear cells (PBMCs), obtained at new diagnosis, from a patient treated with antithyroid drugs. These receptors all stem from a female donor with Graves disease.

V and J are TRBV5-1 and TRBJ1-4; unclear D gene. There are 15 residues in the CDR3. Germline CDR1 reads SGHRS; CDR2 reads YFSETQ. The V and J ends lost 0 bases and 3 bases respectively, with 9 bases between them. CDR3 bases: TGCGCCAGCAGCTTGGATACGGGATCTAATGAAAAACTGTTTTTT. It is translated as CASSLDTGSNEKLFF.

This clonotype has only a few counts. V gene TRBV11-2 combines with J gene TRBJ2-1; 7 bases map to TRBD2. With 4 bases clipped from V and 10 bases from J, the junction kept 10 bases outside the gene matches. Germline V gives CDR1 SGHAT, CDR2 FQNNGV. CDR3 length: 14 amino acids. The CDR3: CASSSAVAGVEQFF. The CDR3 DNA follows: TGTGCCAGCAGCTCCGCCGTGGCGGGGGTCGAGCAGTTCTTC.

In this sample, this clonotype turned up many times. V gene TRBV27 combines with J gene TRBJ2-1, with a tentative D call TRBD2 (6 bases). The CDR3 has 14 residues. The V gene lost 8 bases and the J gene lost 6 bases, with 17 bases spanning the gap. Germline values: CDR1 MNHEY, CDR2 SMNVEV (reference sequence). This CDR3 reads CASSTGLVVNEQFF. The CDR3 nucleotides are TGTGCCAGCTCTACGGGACTGGTGGTCAATGAGCAGTTCTTC.

This rearrangement joins TRBV9 to TRBJ2-6; D gene unclear. The germline V gene has CDR1 SGDLS and CDR2 YYNGEE. The length of the CDR3 is 17 residues. The ends were cut back, 0 bases at V and 0 bases at J, with 10 bases in the middle. CDR3 in DNA: TGTGCCAGCAGCGTAGCTTTTTCGGCCTCTGGGGCCAACGTCCTGACTTTC. Its protein product is CASSVAFSASGANVLTF.

This clonotype was observed a single time. The gene calls are TRBV19 and TRBJ1-1, with no clear D. Trimming shortened V by 3 bases and J by 5 bases, and 10 bases separated the two germline ends. Looked up from germline, CDR1 is LNHDA and CDR2 is SQIVND (reference sequence). The CDR3 contains 13 residues. The CDR3 DNA reads TGTGCCAGTAGTATTGGCATTAGGACTGAAGCTTTCTTT. Translating it yields CASSIGIRTEAFF. The whole variable domain, remainder taken from reference TRBV19 and TRBJ1-1, is DGGITQSPKYLFRKEGQNVTLSCEQNLNHDAMYWYRQDPGQGLRLIYYSQIVNDFQKGDIAEGYSVSREKKESFPLTVTSAQKNPTAFYLCASSIGIRTEAFFGQGTRLTVV.

About this clonotype itself: A much larger clone differs from this one at a single base, so this may be a read error. This chain links TRBV20-1 with TRBJ1-4; TRBD1 aligns across 8 bases. CDR1 and CDR2 (germline): DFQATT, SNEGSKA (reference sequence). This CDR3 has 16 amino acids. This chain's CDR3 is CSARPFGQGELERLFF. The CDR3 DNA sequence: TGCAGTGCTAGACCATTTGGACAGGGAGAGCTTGAAAGACTGTTTTTT.

This clonotype was recorded many times. The V call is TRBV12-3 or TRBV12-4, the J call TRBJ2-5; D might be TRBD2 (5 bases). The CDR3 is 13 residues long. V lost 7 bases to trimming and J lost 6 bases, with 15 bases between them. CDR3 nucleotides: TGTGCCAGCACTAAGAGGGATGGAAAGACCCAGTACTTC. Translated: CASTKRDGKTQYF.

In this sample, this clonotype turned up many times. J is TRBJ1-1 and V is TRBV4-1; D uncertain. This CDR3 region has 15 residues. The germline gives CDR1 MGHRA, CDR2 YSYEKL. Trimming cost V 4 bases and J 3 bases, with 15 bases left between them. The CDR3 here is CASSPSRTEHTEAFF. CDR3 DNA sequence: TGCGCCAGCAGCCCCTCCCGGACCGAACACACTGAAGCTTTCTTT.

This clonotype was seen at least ten times. The chain carries TRBV7-9 and TRBJ2-3; maybe TRBD1 (6 bases). The CDR3 totals 19 residues. The V end lost 5 bases, the J end lost 2 bases, and 26 bases lay between the germline ends. CDR1 is SEHNR and CDR2 is FQNEAQ in the germline V gene (reference sequence). CDR3 region: CASSPPFSLRDNYTDTQYF. The CDR3 nucleotides read TGTGCCAGCAGCCCCCCATTCAGTTTGAGGGACAACTACACAGATACGCAGTATTTT.

This clonotype occurred a few times. The rearrangement joins TRBV12-3 or TRBV12-4 to TRBJ1-6; D gene unclear. V was cut by 6 bases and J by 8 bases, with 8 bases left in between. CDR3 length: 12 residues. In DNA form, the CDR3 reads TGTGCCAGCAGCGTAGGTTATTCACCCCTCCACTTT. The encoded protein is CASSVGYSPLHF.

This chain joins TRBV15 and TRBJ2-7, with 12 positions matching TRBD2. The CDR3 consists of 16 residues. Germline CDR1 reads LNHNV; CDR2 reads YYDKDF (reference sequence). Trimming took 4 bases from V and 6 from J; bases not matched to a gene: 10. Here the CDR3 reads CATSNLTSGRRSEQYF. The DNA for the CDR3 is TGTGCCACCAGCAATTTAACTAGCGGGAGGCGTTCCGAGCAGTACTTC.

This clonotype was seen at least ten times. The V gene is TRBV27, the J gene TRBJ2-3; 14 bases align to TRBD2. V was clipped by 4 bases and J by 5 bases; unmatched bases: 5. The CDR3 runs 16 residues. Per the germline V gene, CDR1 is MNHEY and CDR2 is SMNVEV (reference sequence). CDR3 in amino acids: CASSSGGLAGGDTQYF. The DNA of the CDR3 is TGTGCCAGCAGTTCTGGAGGACTAGCGGGAGGAGATACGCAGTATTTT.

This chain joins TRBV13 and TRBJ2-1, with 15 bases identical to TRBD2. The V gene end was trimmed by 5 bases and the J gene end by 8 bases; junction bases not matched to a gene: 10. The CDR3 runs 17 residues. Per germline, CDR1 PRHDT and CDR2 FYEKMQ (reference sequence). The CDR3 DNA sequence: TGTGCCAGCAGCGCGGGACTAGCGGGGGGCCTTCCGGATGAGCAGTTCTTC. This sequence encodes CASSAGLAGGLPDEQFF.

This clonotype was detected many times. V usage is TRBV5-1 and J usage is TRBJ2-5; possible D gene TRBD2, 6 bases. The CDR3 contains 14 residues. Trimming shortened V by 2 bases and J by 5 bases, and 13 bases separated the two germline ends. Germline V gene sequence: CDR1 SGHRS, CDR2 YFSETQ. CDR3 amino acids: CASSFGGAQETQYF. The CDR3 DNA sequence: TGCGCCAGCAGCTTTGGAGGGGCGCAGGAGACCCAGTACTTC.

This chain links TRBV2 with TRBJ1-1, with D perhaps TRBD1 (5 bases). Germline V CDR1 and CDR2: SNHLY, FYNNEI. CDR3 length: 13 residues. The V and J ends lost 6 bases and 0 bases respectively, with 8 bases between them. CDR3 amino acids: CASRTQVNTEAFF. The CDR3 DNA sequence: TGTGCCAGCAGAACACAGGTGAACACTGAAGCTTTCTTT. The full variable domain, its missing parts supplied by reference TRBV2 and TRBJ1-1, is EPEVTQTPSHQVTQMGQEVILRCVPISNHLYFYWYRQILGQKVEFLVSFYNNEISEKSEIFDDQFSVERPDGSNFTLKIRSTKLEDSAMYFCASRTQVNTEAFFGQGTRLTVV.

The V gene is TRBV12-3 or TRBV12-4, the J gene TRBJ2-5; a weak D match, TRBD1 (5 bases). V dropped 6 bases and J dropped 0 bases, with 17 bases sitting between them. This CDR3 spans 16 amino acids. CDR3 nucleotide sequence: TGTGCCAGCAGCGCCCTGGGGCCACTGTACCAAGAGACCCAGTACTTC. It translates to CASSALGPLYQETQYF.

The chain uses TRBV20-1 and TRBJ2-5; tentative D call: TRBD1 (6 bases). Trimming removed 0 bases from V and 5 bases from J, with 13 bases in between. Germline V gene data show CDR1 as DFQATT and CDR2 as SNEGSKA (reference sequence). The CDR3 totals 14 residues. CDR3 DNA sequence: TGCAGTGCTAGAGAGGGGGCGCCCAGGGAGACCCAGTACTTC. Its protein is CSAREGAPRETQYF.

This clonotype was counted between two and nine times. This chain links TRBV5-1 with TRBJ2-4, with D unclear. CDR1 is SGHRS, CDR2 YFSETQ, per germline. With 0 bases removed from V and 4 bases from J, the gap between germline ends came to 20 bases. CDR3 length: 18 residues. The CDR3 nucleotides are TGCGCCAGCAGCTTGGACGTCTGGAGATTGGGATTAAAAAACATTCAGTACTTC. Translation gives CASSLDVWRLGLKNIQYF. The complete variable domain, with remaining parts taken from reference TRBV5-1 and TRBJ2-4, reads KAGVTQTPRYLIKTRGQQVTLSCSPISGHRSVSWYQQTPGQGLQFLFEYFSETQRNKGNFPGRFSGRQFSNSRSEMNVSTLELGDSALYLCASSLDVWRLGLKNIQYFGAGTRLSVL.